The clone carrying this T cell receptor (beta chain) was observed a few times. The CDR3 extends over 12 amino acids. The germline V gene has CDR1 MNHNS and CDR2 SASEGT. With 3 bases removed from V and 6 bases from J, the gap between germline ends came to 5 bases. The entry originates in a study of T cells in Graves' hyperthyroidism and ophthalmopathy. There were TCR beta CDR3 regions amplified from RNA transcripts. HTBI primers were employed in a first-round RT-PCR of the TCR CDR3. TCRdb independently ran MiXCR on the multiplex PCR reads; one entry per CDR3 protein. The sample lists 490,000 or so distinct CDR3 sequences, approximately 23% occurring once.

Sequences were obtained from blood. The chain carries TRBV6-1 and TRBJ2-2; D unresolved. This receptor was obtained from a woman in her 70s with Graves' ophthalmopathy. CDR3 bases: TGTGCCAGCAGTGATGCGCCCGGGGAGCTGTTTTTT. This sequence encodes CASSDAPGELFF.